One and the same sample provided the 25 T cell receptor beta chains below, sequenced in a study of blood T cells in healthy people across ages. It was with a sample-barcoded 5' primer and a J-beta primer mix that a second PCR of about 6 to 12 cycles was run. TCRdb fed the 5' RACE reads into MiXCR, producing one record per CDR3 protein. The sample holds 1.4 million or so distinct CDR3 sequences, 35% to 45% seen once. Sequenced: blood. The receptors derive from a woman under 30 in good health.

A note on this clonotype: A read error may produce the germline difference seen at one junction end. V and J are TRBV4-1 and TRBJ2-1; weak D call: TRBD1 (7 bases). Germline CDR1 reads MGHRA; CDR2 reads YSYEKL. The CDR3 consists of 14 residues. CDR3 region: CACSQGGTYNEQFF. The CDR3 DNA sequence: TGCGCCTGCAGCCAGGGGGGAACATACAATGAGCAGTTCTTC.

As concerns this clonotype: A read error may account for a junction end that differs from germline. The chain uses TRBV9 and TRBJ1-1, with 7 positions matching TRBD1. The CDR3 is made up of 15 amino acids. Germline V gene lookup returns CDR1 SGDLS and CDR2 YYNGEE. DNA for the CDR3: TGTGCCTGCAGCGTAGGAAATACCAGGGGGGTTGAAGCTTTCTTT. Residues: CACSVGNTRGVEAFF.

This clonotype was detected only a few times. The rearrangement links TRBV20-1 to TRBJ2-1; the D gene could be TRBD1 or TRBD2 (6 bases each). This CDR3 region has 15 residues. V shed 0 bases and J shed 8 bases, with 17 bases lying between them. CDR1 DFQATT and CDR2 SNEGSKA come from the germline V gene (reference sequence). CDR3 nucleotide sequence: TGCAGTGCTAGAGATCACCGGGGGCTAGCCGATGAGCAGTTCTTC. Translating it yields CSARDHRGLADEQFF.

The J gene is TRBJ2-3, the V gene TRBV2; 9 bases fit TRBD1. Trimming cost V 5 bases and J 1 base; bases outside gene matches: 4. CDR3 size: 15 residues. Germline V gene data show CDR1 as SNHLY and CDR2 as FYNNEI. The CDR3 sequence: CASSSQGAGTDTQYF. The CDR3 region has the DNA TGTGCCAGCAGTTCACAGGGGGCAGGCACAGATACGCAGTATTTT.

V and J are TRBV12-3 or TRBV12-4 and TRBJ2-2; D is possibly TRBD1 or TRBD2 (6 bases each). The CDR3 totals 14 residues. The V end was cut by 10 bases, the J end by 1 base, with 13 bases between. CDR3 residues: CATKGGLNTGELFF. For the CDR3, the DNA is TGTGCCACCAAAGGGGGGTTGAACACCGGGGAGCTGTTTTTT.

The chain carries TRBV6-1 and TRBJ2-7; D might be TRBD1 (6 bases). Germline CDR1 reads MNHNS; CDR2 reads SASEGT. Trimming shortened V by 2 bases and J by 2 bases, and 13 bases separated the two germline ends. The CDR3 runs to 15 residues. CDR3 residues: CASSENWGRPYEQYF. In nucleotides, the CDR3 is TGTGCCAGCAGTGAAAATTGGGGGCGCCCCTACGAGCAGTACTTC.

The chain couples TRBV6-1 to TRBJ2-3, with TRBD1 matching 8 bases. Germline V gene lookup returns CDR1 MNHNS and CDR2 SASEGT. With V trimmed by 8 bases and J by 5 bases, 15 bases remained unmatched. This CDR3 comprises 16 residues. This chain's CDR3 is CASGMGGQEDLDTQYF. The DNA for the CDR3 is TGTGCCAGCGGTATGGGGGGACAGGAGGATCTAGATACGCAGTATTTT.

The chain recombines TRBV19 with TRBJ2-1, with 8 positions matching TRBD1. The germline V gene has CDR1 LNHDA and CDR2 SQIVND (reference sequence). Losses at the gene ends were 4 bases for V and 6 bases for J; bases not matched to a gene: 14. This CDR3 region has 17 residues. CDR3 residues: CASSNPRGHWPLNEQFF. CDR3 DNA: TGTGCCAGTAGTAACCCCAGGGGGCATTGGCCTCTCAATGAGCAGTTCTTC.

The rearrangement uses TRBV7-2 and TRBJ1-1, with D possibly being TRBD1 (6 bases). The length of the CDR3 is 16 residues. CDR1 SGHTA and CDR2 FQGNSA come from the germline V gene. V was trimmed by 5 bases and J by 0 bases, leaving 16 bases between them. The CDR3 nucleotides are TGTGCCAGCAGCCCAGGACAGTTGCCATTGAACACTGAAGCTTTCTTT. It is translated as CASSPGQLPLNTEAFF. The whole variable domain, filled in from reference TRBV7-2 and TRBJ1-1, reads GAGVSQSPSNKVTEKGKDVELRCDPISGHTALYWYRQSLGQGLEFLIYFQGNSAPDKSGLPSDRFSAERTGGSVSTLTIQRTQQEDSAVYLCASSPGQLPLNTEAFFGQGTRLTVV.

In regard to this clonotype: This may be a read error, as it is one base from a much larger clone. V and J are TRBV12-3 or TRBV12-4 and TRBJ2-1; D is ambiguous. V lost 7 bases and J lost 11, with 12 bases in between. This CDR3 is built from 11 residues. The CDR3 spells CASTVGPKQFF. The CDR3 bases are TGTGCCAGCACAGTTGGGCCCAAGCAGTTCTTC.

The chain is built from TRBV30 and TRBJ1-5; tentative D call: TRBD1 (6 bases). Deletions cut 1 base from V and 4 bases from J, with 8 bases between. Germline loops: CDR1 GTSNPN, CDR2 SVGIG (reference sequence). This CDR3 contains 13 residues. This CDR3 reads CAWSDRVNQPQHF. CDR3 nucleotides: TGTGCCTGGAGTGACAGGGTGAATCAGCCCCAGCATTTT. The full variable domain, in which reference TRBV30 and TRBJ1-5 provide the parts outside the CDR3, is SQTIHQWPATLVQPVGSPLSLECTVEGTSNPNLYWYRQAAGRGLQLLFYSVGIGQISSEVPQNLSASRPQDRQFILSSKKLLLSDSGFYLCAWSDRVNQPQHFGDGTRLSIL.

The V gene is TRBV28, the J gene TRBJ2-5, with D tentatively TRBD1 or TRBD2 (6 bases each). V gave up 5 bases and J gave up 11 bases, with 24 bases separating them. The CDR3 is made up of 15 amino acids. The germline CDR1 and CDR2 sequences are MDHEN and SYDVKM. The CDR3 nucleotides read TGTGCCAGCAGTCCTCCGACAGGCTGGGGGACTGAGCAGTACTTC. It is translated as CASSPPTGWGTEQYF. Filled out from reference TRBV28 and TRBJ2-5, the complete variable domain reads DVKVTQSSRYLVKRTGEKVFLECVQDMDHENMFWYRQDPGLGLRLIYFSYDVKMKEKGDIPEGYSVSREKKERFSLILESASTNQTSMYLCASSPPTGWGTEQYFGPGTRLLVL.

This clonotype appeared a few times. This chain connects TRBV12-3 or TRBV12-4 to TRBJ1-5; D ambiguous. CDR3 length: 13 residues. The V and J ends lost 1 base and 7 bases respectively, with 8 bases between them. The DNA for the CDR3 is TGTGCCAGCAGTTTAGAAGTTTTCCAGCCCCAGCATTTT. Its protein product is CASSLEVFQPQHF.

V gene TRBV19 combines with J gene TRBJ1-5, with a tentative D call TRBD1 (5 bases). The V gene lost 5 bases and the J gene lost 4 bases, with 9 bases spanning the gap. The CDR3 totals 13 residues. CDR1 and CDR2 (germline): LNHDA, SQIVND (reference sequence). The CDR3 region is CASSATENQPQHF. The CDR3 bases are TGTGCCAGTAGTGCGACAGAGAATCAGCCCCAGCATTTT. Complete variable domain (other parts from reference TRBV19 and TRBJ1-5): DGGITQSPKYLFRKEGQNVTLSCEQNLNHDAMYWYRQDPGQGLRLIYYSQIVNDFQKGDIAEGYSVSREKKESFPLTVTSAQKNPTAFYLCASSATENQPQHFGDGTRLSIL.

A word on this clonotype: A much larger clone differs by one base, so this may be a read error. The chain employs TRBV20-1 and TRBJ2-1; D not certain. With the DNA end fitting TRBJ2-7 better, the J assignment may be wrong. The CDR3 is made up of 13 amino acids. Germline CDR1 DFQATT, CDR2 SNEGSKA (reference sequence). The CDR3 DNA sequence: TGCAGTGCTCGCGGTTACTCCTACAATGAGCAGTACTTC. This sequence encodes CSARGYSYNEQYF.

The rearrangement uses TRBV27 and TRBJ2-7; a weak D match, TRBD2 (5 bases). The ends were cut back, 5 bases at V and 1 base at J, with 12 bases in the middle. The length of the CDR3 is 14 residues. In germline, CDR1 is MNHEY, CDR2 SMNVEV (reference sequence). In DNA, the CDR3 is TGTGCCAGCAGTGTAGGGCAGCGGTCCTACGAGCAGTACTTC. Protein sequence: CASSVGQRSYEQYF.

The rearrangement links TRBV7-9 to TRBJ2-1; D perhaps matches TRBD1 (6 bases). Trimming stripped 5 bases from V and 13 bases from J, with 18 bases between. CDR1 is SEHNR and CDR2 is FQNEAQ in the germline V gene (reference sequence). The CDR3 runs to 13 residues. The CDR3 region has the DNA TGTGCCAGCAGCGGACAGCGGCCAGAGACCCAGTTCTTC. It codes for CASSGQRPETQFF.

The chain uses TRBV27 and TRBJ1-2; tentative D call: TRBD1 (6 bases). This CDR3 contains 15 residues. Germline V gives CDR1 MNHEY, CDR2 SMNVEV (reference sequence). Trimming left V 1 base short and J 4 bases short, with 13 bases between. The CDR3 sequence: CASSLYPGQTYGYTF. CDR3 bases: TGTGCCAGCAGTTTATACCCCGGACAGACCTATGGCTACACCTTC.

This clonotype was found many times. The rearrangement links TRBV6-2 or TRBV6-3 to TRBJ2-1, with D maybe TRBD2 (6 bases). This CDR3 has 15 amino acids. The V gene lost 8 bases and the J gene lost 5 bases, with 19 bases spanning the gap. CDR1 is MNHEY, CDR2 SVGEGT, per germline. The CDR3 sequence: CASSLGGAKNNEQFF. The DNA of the CDR3 is TGTGCCAGCTCCCTTGGCGGGGCGAAGAACAATGAGCAGTTCTTC.

V gene TRBV7-9 combines with J gene TRBJ2-7; the match to TRBD2 covers 10 bases. Germline V CDR1 and CDR2: SEHNR, FQNEAQ (reference sequence). V was pared by 5 bases and J by 5 bases, with 12 bases of the junction left unmatched. The CDR3 totals 16 residues. The CDR3 here is CASSPGGRLAGDEQYF. CDR3 nucleotides: TGTGCCAGCAGCCCCGGGGGTCGTCTAGCGGGAGACGAGCAGTACTTC.

This clonotype was observed a few times. The chain recombines TRBV20-1 with TRBJ1-1; D may be TRBD1 (6 bases). Trimming removed 0 bases from V and 2 bases from J, with 16 bases in between. The CDR3 runs 16 residues. The germline V gene encodes CDR1 DFQATT and CDR2 SNEGSKA (reference sequence). The CDR3 region is CSAREAREGVNTEAFF. CDR3 in DNA: TGCAGTGCTAGAGAAGCCCGGGAGGGGGTCAACACTGAAGCTTTCTTT.

This clonotype was seen many times. In nucleotides, the CDR3 is TGCGCCAGCAGCCCCCGACAGGGGGCTTACGAGCAGTACTTC. This codes for CASSPRQGAYEQYF. The chain joins TRBV4-3 to TRBJ2-7, with 10 bases matching TRBD1. The germline V gene encodes CDR1 LGHNA and CDR2 YSLEER. The CDR3 covers 14 residues. The V segment lost 4 bases and the J segment 4 bases; nucleotides outside the gene matches: 4.

This clonotype was detected ten times or more. V is TRBV4-2 and J is TRBJ2-1; D unclear. Germline CDR1 is LGHNA and CDR2 is YNFKEQ. This CDR3 has 12 residues. Trimming took 4 bases from V and 9 from J, leaving 10 bases between them. Here the CDR3 reads CASSPGLGEQFF. CDR3 sequence (DNA): TGTGCCAGCAGCCCGGGTTTGGGTGAGCAGTTCTTC.

This clonotype was found a few times. V usage is TRBV2 and J usage is TRBJ2-7; D unresolved. CDR3 length: 13 residues. The germline V gene encodes CDR1 SNHLY and CDR2 FYNNEI. Trimming left V 6 bases short and J 3 bases short, with 12 bases between. CDR3 residues: CASRESLDYEQYF. The DNA for the CDR3 is TGTGCCAGCAGGGAGAGCCTTGACTACGAGCAGTACTTC. The whole variable domain, filled in from reference TRBV2 and TRBJ2-7, reads EPEVTQTPSHQVTQMGQEVILRCVPISNHLYFYWYRQILGQKVEFLVSFYNNEISEKSEIFDDQFSVERPDGSNFTLKIRSTKLEDSAMYFCASRESLDYEQYFGPGTRLTVT.

This clonotype was seen once. The chain employs TRBV7-2 and TRBJ2-3, with 9 nucleotides matching TRBD2. V lost 5 bases and J lost 4; bases outside the gene matches: 7. CDR3 size: 15 residues. In germline, CDR1 is SGHTA, CDR2 FQGNSA. CDR3 DNA sequence: TGTGCCAGCAGCATTAGCGGGGGAGGTTCAGATACGCAGTATTTT. Residues: CASSISGGGSDTQYF.